Listed here are 14 T cell receptor beta chains from one sample, sequenced in a study of post-analysis software for immune sequencing data. Unique molecular identifiers were carried by the TCR beta cDNA libraries. Each CDR3 protein gets one entry after TCRdb re-called the PCR reads with MiXCR. Of 380,000 or so distinct CDR3 sequences in the sample, less than 40% were seen once. Whole-study results and caveats: Relative to controls, patients had several TRBV segments at higher frequency, with TRBV5-6, TRBV5-1 and TRBV20-1 among these.

No cognate antigen is known for these TCRs. Material for sequencing was blood. These receptors all stem from a girl between 10 and 17 years old with multiple sclerosis.

A word on this clonotype: Germline and junction disagree at one end, which may indicate a read error. The chain employs TRBV7-2 and TRBJ2-4; 10 bases match TRBD2. CDR1 SGHTA and CDR2 FQGNSA come from the germline V gene. The CDR3 sequence is 17 residues long. CDR3 DNA: TGTGCCAGCAGCCCGCCCTACAGCGGGGGGGCAAAAAACATGCAGTACTTC. This codes for CASSPPYSGGAKNMQYF.

The genes are TRBV2 and TRBJ1-4; D is unclear. The CDR3 is 14 amino acids. Germline V lookup: CDR1 SNHLY, CDR2 FYNNEI. With 3 bases removed from V and 4 bases from J, the gap between germline ends came to 9 bases. The CDR3 reads CASSDPRHNEKLFF. The DNA of the CDR3 is TGTGCCAGCAGTGACCCCAGGCATAATGAAAAACTGTTTTTT.

The genes are TRBV7-2 and TRBJ1-5; D may be TRBD1 (6 bases). In germline, CDR1 is SGHTA, CDR2 FQGNSA. With 1 base removed from V and 4 bases from J, the gap between germline ends came to 14 bases. The CDR3 totals 16 residues. The CDR3 sequence is CASSLGPGGANQPQHF. The CDR3 nucleotides are TGTGCCAGCAGCTTAGGGCCGGGGGGCGCGAATCAGCCCCAGCATTTT.

In its sample, this clonotype was seen a few times. The V gene is TRBV29-1, the J gene TRBJ2-5; the D gene could be TRBD1 or TRBD2 (5 bases each). There are 11 residues in the CDR3. The V gene's germline CDR1 is SQVTM and CDR2 ANQGSEA. This CDR3 is CIGTVGETQYF. The CDR3 DNA sequence: TGCATTGGGACCGTCGGAGAGACCCAGTACTTC.

With regard to this clonotype: Compared with germline, one end of the junction differs, possibly owing to a read error. The CDR3 reads CAASDASGAADTQYF. CDR3 coding DNA: TGTGCCGCCAGTGATGCTAGCGGGGCCGCGGATACGCAGTATTTT. The chain recombines TRBV24-1 with TRBJ2-3, with 9 bases identical to TRBD2. This CDR3 has 15 residues. Germline assignment: CDR1 KGHDR and CDR2 SFDVKD.

This clonotype came up a few times. This chain links TRBV4-1 with TRBJ2-7, with D unresolved. The CDR3 covers 14 residues. Trimming pared 0 bases from V and 3 bases from J, leaving 9 bases between. Germline V CDR1 and CDR2: MGHRA, YSYEKL. The CDR3 protein is CASSQESNIYEQYF. The CDR3 nucleotides are TGCGCCAGCAGCCAAGAATCTAATATCTACGAGCAGTACTTC.

This clonotype was detected ten times or more. This chain connects TRBV12-3 or TRBV12-4 to TRBJ2-5, with D perhaps given as TRBD1 or TRBD2 (5 bases each). The CDR3 has 12 residues. Trimming removed 2 bases from V and 5 bases from J, with 6 bases in between. The CDR3 region is CASSLWGETQYF. The CDR3, as DNA: TGTGCCAGCAGTTTATGGGGGGAGACCCAGTACTTC.

V is TRBV3-1 and J is TRBJ1-2; D may be TRBD1 (5 bases). Trimming took off 0 bases at V and 7 bases at J, with 15 bases between the two ends. Germline CDR1 reads LGHDT; CDR2 reads YNNKEL (reference sequence). CDR3 size: 15 residues. The CDR3: CASSQDEWGYGGYTF. In DNA form, the CDR3 reads TGTGCCAGCAGCCAAGATGAATGGGGGTACGGTGGCTACACCTTC.

V usage is TRBV29-1 and J usage is TRBJ1-1, with D hard to call. V was shortened by 3 bases and J by 7 bases, with 12 bases between the two germline ends. CDR3 length: 12 residues. Germline V gene lookup returns CDR1 SQVTM and CDR2 ANQGSEA. CDR3 region: CSVDPRSGEAFF. As DNA, the CDR3 is TGCAGCGTTGACCCTCGGTCAGGTGAAGCTTTCTTT.

This clonotype was seen only once. The V call is TRBV16, the J call TRBJ1-2; TRBD1 agrees at 11 bases. The germline CDR1 and CDR2 sequences are KGHSY and FQNENV. The CDR3 has 17 residues. V gave up 7 bases and J gave up 1 base; unmatched junction bases: 11. CDR3 in DNA: TGTGCCAGCAACCGCACTCCCGGGACAGGGGGTAACTATGGCTACACCTTC. Translating it yields CASNRTPGTGGNYGYTF. The whole variable domain, filled in from reference TRBV16 and TRBJ1-2, reads GEEVAQTPKHLVRGEGQKAKLYCAPIKGHSYVFWYQQVLKNEFKFLISFQNENVFDETGMPKERFSAKCLPNSPCSLEIQATKLEDSAVYFCASNRTPGTGGNYGYTFGSGTRLTVV.

The rearrangement links TRBV7-9 to TRBJ1-4; D is ambiguous. The CDR3 contains 14 residues. V lost 3 bases and J 4 bases, leaving 9 bases between the germline ends. CDR1 and CDR2 from the germline V gene are SEHNR and FQNEAQ (reference sequence). For the CDR3, the DNA is TGTGCCAGCAGCTTCGGTCAGAATAATGAAAAACTGTTTTTT. Translating it yields CASSFGQNNEKLFF. The complete variable domain, with remaining parts taken from reference TRBV7-9 and TRBJ1-4, reads DTGVSQNPRHKITKRGQNVTFRCDPISEHNRLYWYRQTLGQGPEFLTYFQNEAQLEKSRLLSDRFSAERPKGSFSTLEIQRTEQGDSAMYLCASSFGQNNEKLFFGSGTQLSVL.

This clonotype was counted a few times. V is TRBV7-9 and J is TRBJ1-2; D possibly corresponds to TRBD1 (6 bases). The germline V gene encodes CDR1 SEHNR and CDR2 FQNEAQ (reference sequence). V was pared by 4 bases and J by 6 bases, with 15 bases between. There are 14 residues in the CDR3. The CDR3 DNA reads TGTGCCAGCAGCTCCGGGGACATAACAAATGGCTACACCTTC. Translated: CASSSGDITNGYTF.

This clonotype has more than one count but fewer than ten. This sequence joins TRBV12-3 or TRBV12-4 and TRBJ1-4; D is undetermined. Trimming took 5 bases from V and 0 from J, leaving 10 bases between them. There are 15 residues in the CDR3. Here the CDR3 DNA reads TGTGCCAGCAGTCGAGATTGGGCAACTAATGAAAAACTGTTTTTT. Protein: CASSRDWATNEKLFF.

The chain is built from TRBV20-1 and TRBJ2-5; TRBD2 matches at 7 bases. The V gene's germline CDR1 is DFQATT and CDR2 SNEGSKA (reference sequence). The junction had 5 bases not matched to a gene; V was cut back by 3 bases and J by 13 bases. This CDR3 region has 10 residues. CDR3 sequence: CSASYGGTYF. CDR3 sequence (DNA): TGCAGTGCTAGTTACGGGGGGACGTACTTC.